This T cell receptor (beta chain) was profiled in a study of regulatory T cells in long-lasting Graves disease. Relying on iRepertoire HTBI primers and Arm-PCR of CDR3 regions, the team built TCR beta libraries. MiXCR, applied by TCRdb to the multiplex PCR reads, yields one record per CDR3 protein. The sample yields roughly 350,000 distinct CDR3 sequences, around 15% seen once. Noted time point: newly diagnosed GD, antithyroid drugs for less than 3 months. Isolated PBMC RNA provided the starting material for the TCR library. In addition, the sample was reused for a study of T cells in Graves' hyperthyroidism and ophthalmopathy.

The sequence came from a woman in her late teens or twenties with Graves disease. The source material was peripheral blood mononuclear cells (PBMCs), sampled at new diagnosis, from a patient treated with antithyroid drugs.

The CDR3 DNA reads as TGTGCCAGCAGCGAAACCGGGACAGGGCTCTCCTACGAGCAGTACTTC. Translating it yields CASSETGTGLSYEQYF. This rearrangement joins TRBV12-3 or TRBV12-4 to TRBJ2-7; 9 bases align to TRBD1. This CDR3 is 16 amino acids long. The V segment lost 6 bases and the J segment 0 bases; nucleotides outside the gene matches: 9.